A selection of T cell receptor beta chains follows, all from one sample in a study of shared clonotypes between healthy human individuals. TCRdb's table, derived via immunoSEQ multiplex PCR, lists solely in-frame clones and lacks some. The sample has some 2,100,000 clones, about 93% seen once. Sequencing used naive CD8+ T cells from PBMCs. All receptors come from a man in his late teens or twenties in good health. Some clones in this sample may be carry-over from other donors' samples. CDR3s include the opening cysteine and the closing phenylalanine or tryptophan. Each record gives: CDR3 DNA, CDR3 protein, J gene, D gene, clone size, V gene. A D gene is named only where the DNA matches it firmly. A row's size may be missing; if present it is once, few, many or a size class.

cdr3_nt: TGTGCCTTCGGACTAGCGGGATCTTGGAATGAGCAGTTCTTC
cdr3_aa: CAFGLAGSWNEQFF
j_call: TRBJ2-1
d_call: TRBD2
clone_size: -
v_call: TRBV28

cdr3_nt: TGCAGCGCCAGGGCCTACCCTAGCACAGATACGCAGTATTTT
cdr3_aa: CSARAYPSTDTQYF
j_call: TRBJ2-3
d_call: -
clone_size: once
v_call: TRBV29-1

cdr3_nt: TGTGCCAGCAGCCCGGGAAGGGCGGGAGGTTGGGGAGATACGCAGTATTTT
cdr3_aa: CASSPGRAGGWGDTQYF
j_call: TRBJ2-3
d_call: TRBD2
clone_size: -
v_call: TRBV5-6

cdr3_nt: TGCAGCGTGGAACAGGGAACCGCTGAAGCTTTCTTT
cdr3_aa: CSVEQGTAEAFF
j_call: TRBJ1-1
d_call: -
clone_size: -
v_call: TRBV29-1

cdr3_nt: TGTGCCAGCACCGGACAGGGTCCGGGGGACTATGGCTACACCTTC
cdr3_aa: CASTGQGPGDYGYTF
j_call: TRBJ1-2
d_call: TRBD1
clone_size: -
v_call: TRBV2

cdr3_nt: TGTGCCAGTAGTATTAGGGACGGATATTACGAGCAGTACTTC
cdr3_aa: CASSIRDGYYEQYF
j_call: TRBJ2-7
d_call: -
clone_size: -
v_call: TRBV19

cdr3_nt: TGCGCCAGCAGCGCGGGGTGGAGCGAGCAGTACTTC
cdr3_aa: CASSAGWSEQYF
j_call: TRBJ2-7
d_call: -
clone_size: once
v_call: TRBV5-1

cdr3_nt: TGTGCCAGCAGCCCTATCAGGGGTGTCCAAGAGACCCAGTACTTC
cdr3_aa: CASSPIRGVQETQYF
j_call: TRBJ2-5
d_call: -
clone_size: -
v_call: TRBV28

cdr3_nt: TGTGCCAGCGACAAACAAGGCGGTGGCGGCACAGATACGCAGTATTTT
cdr3_aa: CASDKQGGGGTDTQYF
j_call: TRBJ2-3
d_call: -
clone_size: -
v_call: TRBV9

cdr3_nt: TGTGCCAGCAGCAAGAAGGAGAACCGGGAGCTGTTTTTT
cdr3_aa: CASSKKENRELFF
j_call: TRBJ2-2
d_call: -
clone_size: -
v_call: TRBV21-1

cdr3_nt: TGTGCCAGCAGCTTGTTTCCCCCTACGGCGGGAGGGCCGACAGATACGCAGTATTTT
cdr3_aa: CASSLFPPTAGGPTDTQYF
j_call: TRBJ2-3
d_call: TRBD2
clone_size: -
v_call: TRBV5-4

cdr3_nt: TGTGCCAGCAGTTTAGTACAGGGGCTCTACGAGCAGTACTTC
cdr3_aa: CASSLVQGLYEQYF
j_call: TRBJ2-7
d_call: TRBD1
clone_size: -
v_call: TRBV27

cdr3_nt: TGTGCCAGCAGCTTTGGGCCAGGTGAAGCTTTCTTT
cdr3_aa: CASSFGPGEAFF
j_call: TRBJ1-1
d_call: -
clone_size: -
v_call: TRBV7-9

cdr3_nt: TGTGCCAGCAGTCCAGGGTGGGGCTACACCTTC
cdr3_aa: CASSPGWGYTF
j_call: TRBJ1-2
d_call: -
clone_size: -
v_call: TRBV6-1

cdr3_nt: TGTGCCAGCAGCACCTACCCACAGGGGGCTGAGCAAGAGCAGTACTTC
cdr3_aa: CASSTYPQGAEQEQYF
j_call: TRBJ2-7
d_call: TRBD1
clone_size: -
v_call: TRBV11-2

cdr3_nt: TGTGCCAGCAGGCGGGACCGTAGCAATGAGCAGTTCTTC
cdr3_aa: CASRRDRSNEQFF
j_call: TRBJ2-1
d_call: -
clone_size: once
v_call: TRBV28

cdr3_nt: TGTGCCAGTTCGACAGGGGTTAACACTGAAGCTTTCTTT
cdr3_aa: CASSTGVNTEAFF
j_call: TRBJ1-1
d_call: TRBD1
clone_size: few
v_call: TRBV9

cdr3_nt: TGTGCCAGCAGTAGTAGGGGGCGGGCCTACGAGCAGTACTTC
cdr3_aa: CASSSRGRAYEQYF
j_call: TRBJ2-7
d_call: TRBD1
clone_size: -
v_call: TRBV27

cdr3_nt: TGTGCCAGCAGCCCCCCGAATGAAGGGACCTGGAGGGAGACCCAGTACTTC
cdr3_aa: CASSPPNEGTWRETQYF
j_call: TRBJ2-5
d_call: -
clone_size: -
v_call: TRBV7-9

cdr3_nt: TGTGCCAGTAGTAAAGAGGGGGCGCTGGTCACTGAAGCTTTCTTT
cdr3_aa: CASSKEGALVTEAFF
j_call: TRBJ1-1
d_call: TRBD1
clone_size: -
v_call: TRBV19

cdr3_nt: TGCAGCGTTACTGGACAGGGTTCCGGGGAGCTGTTTTTT
cdr3_aa: CSVTGQGSGELFF
j_call: TRBJ2-2
d_call: TRBD1
clone_size: -
v_call: TRBV29-1

cdr3_nt: TGTGCCAGCAGTTTATTGACCTATGTACCGGGACGCACAGATACGCAGTATTTT
cdr3_aa: CASSLLTYVPGRTDTQYF
j_call: TRBJ2-3
d_call: -
clone_size: -
v_call: TRBV27

cdr3_nt: TGTGCCAGCAGGGAACCTGGGACTCCAGAGCAGTTCTTC
cdr3_aa: CASREPGTPEQFF
j_call: TRBJ2-1
d_call: -
clone_size: -
v_call: TRBV6-1

cdr3_nt: TGTGCCAGCAGTTTAATGCAGGGCCCCTACGAGCAGTACTTC
cdr3_aa: CASSLMQGPYEQYF
j_call: TRBJ2-7
d_call: -
clone_size: once
v_call: TRBV27

cdr3_nt: TGTGCCAGCAGTTTGGGCAGGGGTGGTACTGAAGCTTTCTTT
cdr3_aa: CASSLGRGGTEAFF
j_call: TRBJ1-1
d_call: -
clone_size: -
v_call: TRBV28

cdr3_nt: TGTGCCATCAGGGCCGGGACAACGGTATCCTACGAGCAGTACTTC
cdr3_aa: CAIRAGTTVSYEQYF
j_call: TRBJ2-7
d_call: -
clone_size: once
v_call: TRBV10-3

cdr3_nt: TGTGCCAGCAGTCGTACTAGCGGGAGAGCTGAGCAGTTCTTC
cdr3_aa: CASSRTSGRAEQFF
j_call: TRBJ2-1
d_call: TRBD2
clone_size: -
v_call: TRBV7-9

cdr3_nt: TGCGCCAGCAGCTTGATGGGACAGTCTTCCAATGAAAAACTGTTTTTT
cdr3_aa: CASSLMGQSSNEKLFF
j_call: TRBJ1-4
d_call: TRBD1
clone_size: -
v_call: TRBV5-1

cdr3_nt: TGTGCCAGCAGCCAATCGCCGGGACACTCACCTAGCCACACCTTC
cdr3_aa: CASSQSPGHSPSHTF
j_call: TRBJ1-2
d_call: -
clone_size: once
v_call: TRBV16

cdr3_nt: TGCGCCAGCAGTCAATCCACCAAAGGGAGGGTAGTAGCTTTCTTT
cdr3_aa: CASSQSTKGRVVAFF
j_call: TRBJ1-1
d_call: -
clone_size: -
v_call: TRBV23-1

cdr3_nt: TGTGCCAGCAAAGACAGGGGCACCGGGGAGCTGTTTTTT
cdr3_aa: CASKDRGTGELFF
j_call: TRBJ2-2
d_call: TRBD1
clone_size: -
v_call: TRBV6-5

cdr3_nt: TGTGCCAGCAGCGGGAGAGTTCGACTAGATGAGCAGTTCTTC
cdr3_aa: CASSGRVRLDEQFF
j_call: TRBJ2-1
d_call: -
clone_size: -
v_call: TRBV9

cdr3_nt: TGCAGTGCTAGAGGACTTGGGCACGCTTTCTTT
cdr3_aa: CSARGLGHAFF
j_call: TRBJ1-1
d_call: -
clone_size: few
v_call: TRBV20-1

cdr3_nt: TGTGCCAGCAGTGAGAGAGGCACTGAAGCTTTCTTT
cdr3_aa: CASSERGTEAFF
j_call: TRBJ1-1
d_call: -
clone_size: -
v_call: TRBV6-5

cdr3_nt: TGTGCCACCAGCGGAGCGGGAATGAGCACAGATACGCAGTATTTT
cdr3_aa: CATSGAGMSTDTQYF
j_call: TRBJ2-3
d_call: TRBD2
clone_size: once
v_call: TRBV15

cdr3_nt: TGCGCCAGCAGCTTGGCCGTACAAGAGACCCAGTACTTC
cdr3_aa: CASSLAVQETQYF
j_call: TRBJ2-5
d_call: -
clone_size: -
v_call: TRBV5-1

cdr3_nt: TGTGCCAGCAGTGAAGAGAGGGTAGCGGTGTTGTACGAGCAGTACTTC
cdr3_aa: CASSEERVAVLYEQYF
j_call: TRBJ2-7
d_call: -
clone_size: -
v_call: TRBV2

cdr3_nt: TGTGCCAGTAGTATGGGGGCAGACTTTTTGAGTCCGCACCGGCTGCAGTTCTTC
cdr3_aa: CASSMGADFLSPHRLQFF
j_call: TRBJ2-1
d_call: -
clone_size: once
v_call: TRBV19

cdr3_nt: TGCGCCAGCAGCTTCAACCAACCAGAACAGACCCAGTACTTC
cdr3_aa: CASSFNQPEQTQYF
j_call: TRBJ2-5
d_call: -
clone_size: once
v_call: TRBV5-1

cdr3_nt: TGTGCCAGCAGCCCCTCCAGCGGGGCCGCCTACGAGCAGTACTTC
cdr3_aa: CASSPSSGAAYEQYF
j_call: TRBJ2-7
d_call: TRBD2
clone_size: -
v_call: TRBV9

cdr3_nt: TGCAGCGTTGAGGCAGGGGGACCCTACGAGCAGTACTTC
cdr3_aa: CSVEAGGPYEQYF
j_call: TRBJ2-7
d_call: TRBD1
clone_size: -
v_call: TRBV29-1

cdr3_nt: TGCGCCAGCAGCTCGACGGAGGGACAGGGGGCACACGAGCAGTACTTC
cdr3_aa: CASSSTEGQGAHEQYF
j_call: TRBJ2-7
d_call: TRBD1
clone_size: -
v_call: TRBV5-1

cdr3_nt: TGTGCCAGCAGCTTAGATCTTTGGACAGGTGAAGAGACCCAGTACTTC
cdr3_aa: CASSLDLWTGEETQYF
j_call: TRBJ2-5
d_call: TRBD1
clone_size: -
v_call: TRBV11-2

cdr3_nt: TGTGCCAGCAGCTCGGGACACTCAACTAATGAAAAACTGTTTTTT
cdr3_aa: CASSSGHSTNEKLFF
j_call: TRBJ1-4
d_call: -
clone_size: once
v_call: TRBV7-9

cdr3_nt: TGTGCCAGCAGTCCGATCCCACGGGTAACCTATGGCTACACCTTC
cdr3_aa: CASSPIPRVTYGYTF
j_call: TRBJ1-2
d_call: -
clone_size: -
v_call: TRBV28

cdr3_nt: TGTGCCAGCAGCGTAAATACGGCGGGAGGGACCGGGGAGCTGTTTTTT
cdr3_aa: CASSVNTAGGTGELFF
j_call: TRBJ2-2
d_call: TRBD2
clone_size: -
v_call: TRBV9

cdr3_nt: TGTGCCAGCAGTAATGCAGTTCCCCATGAAAAACTGTTTTTT
cdr3_aa: CASSNAVPHEKLFF
j_call: TRBJ1-4
d_call: -
clone_size: -
v_call: TRBV6-5

cdr3_nt: TGTGCCAGTAGTATAGCCGCAACAGGGGGCGAAGCTTTCTTT
cdr3_aa: CASSIAATGGEAFF
j_call: TRBJ1-1
d_call: TRBD1
clone_size: -
v_call: TRBV19

cdr3_nt: TGCGCCAGCTTTCAGGGGACTGAAGCTTTCTTT
cdr3_aa: CASFQGTEAFF
j_call: TRBJ1-1
d_call: -
clone_size: -
v_call: TRBV5-1

cdr3_nt: TGTGCCAGCAGCTCCGGGCGGGTGGGACTGCACTCTGGAAACACCATATATTTT
cdr3_aa: CASSSGRVGLHSGNTIYF
j_call: TRBJ1-3
d_call: -
clone_size: -
v_call: TRBV13

cdr3_nt: TGTGCCAGTAGTCAGGGTTCGCCATGGGCGCAGTATTTT
cdr3_aa: CASSQGSPWAQYF
j_call: TRBJ2-3
d_call: -
clone_size: -
v_call: TRBV19

cdr3_nt: TGTGCCAGCAGCTTGGGGCCGTTGGGCTACGAGCAGTACTTC
cdr3_aa: CASSLGPLGYEQYF
j_call: TRBJ2-7
d_call: -
clone_size: once
v_call: TRBV5-6

cdr3_nt: TGTGCCAGTAGCGCTAGACGGGAGTTCGATGGCTACACCTTC
cdr3_aa: CASSARREFDGYTF
j_call: TRBJ1-2
d_call: -
clone_size: -
v_call: TRBV19

cdr3_nt: TGTGCCAGCAGTTTAGTATCGACGGCTACCGGGGAGCTGTTTTTT
cdr3_aa: CASSLVSTATGELFF
j_call: TRBJ2-2
d_call: -
clone_size: -
v_call: TRBV27

cdr3_nt: TGTGCCAGCAGCTTGACGGACAATGAGCAGTTCTTC
cdr3_aa: CASSLTDNEQFF
j_call: TRBJ2-1
d_call: -
clone_size: -
v_call: TRBV7-9

cdr3_nt: TGTGCCAGTAGCACCGGGACAACCTATGGCTACACCTTC
cdr3_aa: CASSTGTTYGYTF
j_call: TRBJ1-2
d_call: -
clone_size: -
v_call: TRBV19

cdr3_nt: TGTGCCAGCAGCCAGATCGGAAGCACAGATACGCAGTATTTT
cdr3_aa: CASSQIGSTDTQYF
j_call: TRBJ2-3
d_call: -
clone_size: -
v_call: TRBV9

cdr3_nt: TGTGCCAGCAGCTTAACAGGGGGCGGGGAGACCCAGTACTTC
cdr3_aa: CASSLTGGGETQYF
j_call: TRBJ2-5
d_call: TRBD1
clone_size: -
v_call: TRBV7-2

cdr3_nt: TGTGCCAGCAGTTTGGGCCTAAACACTGAAGCTTTCTTT
cdr3_aa: CASSLGLNTEAFF
j_call: TRBJ1-1
d_call: -
clone_size: -
v_call: TRBV27

cdr3_nt: TGTGCCAGCAGCGTAGGACAGTCTAGGTACGAGCAGTACTTC
cdr3_aa: CASSVGQSRYEQYF
j_call: TRBJ2-7
d_call: -
clone_size: -
v_call: TRBV9